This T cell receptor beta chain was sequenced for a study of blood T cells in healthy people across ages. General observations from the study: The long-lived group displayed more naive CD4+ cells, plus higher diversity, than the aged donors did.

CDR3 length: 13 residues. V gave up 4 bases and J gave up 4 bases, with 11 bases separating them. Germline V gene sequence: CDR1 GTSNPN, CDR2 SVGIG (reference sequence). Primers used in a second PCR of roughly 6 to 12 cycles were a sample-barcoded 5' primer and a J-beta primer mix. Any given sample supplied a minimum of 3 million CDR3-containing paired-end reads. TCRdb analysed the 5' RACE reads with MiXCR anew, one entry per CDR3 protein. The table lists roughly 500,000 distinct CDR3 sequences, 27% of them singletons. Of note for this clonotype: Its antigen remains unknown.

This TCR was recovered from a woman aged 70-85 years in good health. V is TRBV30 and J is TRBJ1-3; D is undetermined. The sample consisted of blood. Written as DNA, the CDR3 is TGTGCCTGGATTAGGCCAGACGGAAACACCATATATTTT. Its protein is CAWIRPDGNTIYF.